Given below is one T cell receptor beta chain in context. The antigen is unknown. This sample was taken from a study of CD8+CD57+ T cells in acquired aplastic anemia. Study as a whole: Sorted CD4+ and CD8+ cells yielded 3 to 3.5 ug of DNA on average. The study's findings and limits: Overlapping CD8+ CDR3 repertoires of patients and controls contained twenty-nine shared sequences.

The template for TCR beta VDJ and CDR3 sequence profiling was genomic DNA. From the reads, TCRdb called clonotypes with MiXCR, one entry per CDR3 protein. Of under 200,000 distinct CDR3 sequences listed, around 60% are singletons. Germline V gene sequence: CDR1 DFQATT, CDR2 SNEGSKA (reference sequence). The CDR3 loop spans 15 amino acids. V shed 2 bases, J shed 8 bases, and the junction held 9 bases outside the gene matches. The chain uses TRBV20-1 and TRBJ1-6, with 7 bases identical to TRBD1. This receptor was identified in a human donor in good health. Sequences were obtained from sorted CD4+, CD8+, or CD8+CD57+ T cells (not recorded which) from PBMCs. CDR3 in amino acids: CSARFGRQGYSPLHF. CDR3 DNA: TGCAGTGCTAGATTCGGTCGACAGGGCTATTCACCCCTCCACTTT.